The TCR beta chain under discussion was sequenced for a study of monozygotic twins with inflammatory bowel disease. Phlebotomy per donor yielded a single 2.5 ml blood sample. Germline V gene data show CDR1 as SGHRS and CDR2 as YFSETQ. The CDR3 totals 15 residues. TCRdb reprocessed the 5' RACE reads, keeping one entry per CDR3 protein, no DNA. This repertoire includes some 440,000 distinct CDR3 sequences. The V gene is TRBV5-1, the J gene TRBJ1-3. The sequencing input was blood. This TCR was recovered from a human donor with ulcerative colitis or Crohn's disease, or a healthy co-twin of an affected twin (not recorded which). This CDR3 reads CASSIGQGLGNTIYF.